The source of this T cell receptor beta chain is a study of blood T cells in healthy people across ages. A second 7 to 11 cycle PCR used barcoded and J-beta primers. TCRdb used MiXCR to reprocess the 5' RACE reads, holding one entry per CDR3 protein. The sample holds about 1.6 million distinct CDR3 sequences; roughly 30% are singletons and the top ten take approximately 10%. Findings and limits, study-wide: PBMCs that were unsorted prevented a conclusive naive versus antigen-experienced comparison.

For every donor, a draw yielded around 10 milliliters of peripheral blood. Researchers isolated at least 7 million PBMCs per sample. Germline values: CDR1 SGHNT, CDR2 YYREEE (reference sequence). CDR3 size: 13 residues. Deletions cut 0 bases from V and 9 bases from J, with 10 bases between. A word on this clonotype: Its target is not known.

The V and J genes are TRBV5-4 and TRBJ2-1; D uncertain. The sequencing input was blood. The receptor comes from a woman aged 25 to 45 in good health. The CDR3 sequence: CASSLAGGVEQFF. The DNA of the CDR3 is TGTGCCAGCAGCTTGGCCGGTGGAGTTGAGCAGTTCTTC. Drawing the rest from reference TRBV5-4 and TRBJ2-1, the complete variable domain is ETGVTQSPTHLIKTRGQQVTLRCSSQSGHNTVSWYQQALGQGPQFIFQYYREEENGRGNFPPRFSGLQFPNYSSELNVNALELDDSALYLCASSLAGGVEQFFGPGTRLTVL.